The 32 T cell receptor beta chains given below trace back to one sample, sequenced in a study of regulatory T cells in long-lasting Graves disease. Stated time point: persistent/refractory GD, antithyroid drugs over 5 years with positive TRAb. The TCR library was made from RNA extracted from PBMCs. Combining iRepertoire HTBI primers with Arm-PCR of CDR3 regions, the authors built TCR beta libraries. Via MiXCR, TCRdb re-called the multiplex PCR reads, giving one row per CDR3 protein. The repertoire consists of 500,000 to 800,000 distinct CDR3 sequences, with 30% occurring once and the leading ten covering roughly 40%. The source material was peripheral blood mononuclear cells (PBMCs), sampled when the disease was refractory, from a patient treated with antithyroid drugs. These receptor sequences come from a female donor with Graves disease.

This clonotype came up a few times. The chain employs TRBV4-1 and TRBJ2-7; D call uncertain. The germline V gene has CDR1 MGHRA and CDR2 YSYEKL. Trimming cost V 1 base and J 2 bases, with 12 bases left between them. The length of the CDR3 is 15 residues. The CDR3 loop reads CASSQVQVGAYEQYF. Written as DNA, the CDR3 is TGCGCCAGCAGCCAAGTACAAGTGGGCGCCTACGAGCAGTACTTC.

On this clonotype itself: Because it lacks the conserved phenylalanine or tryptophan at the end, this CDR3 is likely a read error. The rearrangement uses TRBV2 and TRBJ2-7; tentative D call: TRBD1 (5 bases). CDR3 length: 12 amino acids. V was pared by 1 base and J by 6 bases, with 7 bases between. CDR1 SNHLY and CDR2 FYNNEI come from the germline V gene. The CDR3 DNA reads TGTGCCAGCAGTGAAGGGGGCCGCGAGCAGTACCTC. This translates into CASSEGGREQYL.

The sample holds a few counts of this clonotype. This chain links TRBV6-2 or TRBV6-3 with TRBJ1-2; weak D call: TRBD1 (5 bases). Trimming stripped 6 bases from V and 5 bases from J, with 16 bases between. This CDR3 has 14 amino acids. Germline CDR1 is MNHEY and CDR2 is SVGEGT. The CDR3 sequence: CASRPPGDGYGYTF. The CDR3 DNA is TGTGCCAGCAGACCCCCCGGGGACGGGTATGGCTACACCTTC.

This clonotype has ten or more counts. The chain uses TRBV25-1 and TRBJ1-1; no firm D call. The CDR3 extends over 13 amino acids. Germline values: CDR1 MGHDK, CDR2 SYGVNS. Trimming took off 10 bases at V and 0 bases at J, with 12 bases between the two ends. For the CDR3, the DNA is TGTGCCACATGGTCCACCTTGAACACTGAAGCTTTCTTT. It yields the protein CATWSTLNTEAFF.

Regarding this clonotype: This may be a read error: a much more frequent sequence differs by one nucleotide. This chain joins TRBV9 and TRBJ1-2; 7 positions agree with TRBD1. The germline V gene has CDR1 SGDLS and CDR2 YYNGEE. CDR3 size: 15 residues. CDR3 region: CASSARGDRPYGCTF. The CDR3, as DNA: TGTGCCAGCAGCGCACGCGGGGACAGACCTTATGGCTGCACCTTC.

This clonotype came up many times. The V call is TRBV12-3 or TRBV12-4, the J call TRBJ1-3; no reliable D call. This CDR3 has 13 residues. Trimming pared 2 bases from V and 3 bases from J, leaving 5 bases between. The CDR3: CASSLLDGNTIYF. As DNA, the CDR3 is TGTGCCAGCAGTTTACTGGATGGAAACACCATATATTTT.

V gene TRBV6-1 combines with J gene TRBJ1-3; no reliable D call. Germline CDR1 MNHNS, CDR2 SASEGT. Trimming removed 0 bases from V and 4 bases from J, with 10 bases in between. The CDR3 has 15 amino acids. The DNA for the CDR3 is TGTGCCAGCAGTGAAGCCCCCACTCCCGGAAACACCATATATTTT. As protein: CASSEAPTPGNTIYF.

CDR3 residues: CASSLAGPQHF. The DNA for the CDR3 is TGTGCCAGCAGTCTGGCGGGGCCCCAGCATTTT. The chain uses TRBV12-3 or TRBV12-4 and TRBJ1-5; D remains ambiguous. The germline V and J ends were trimmed by 5 bases and 9 bases, with 8 bases remaining between them. The CDR3 loop spans 11 amino acids.

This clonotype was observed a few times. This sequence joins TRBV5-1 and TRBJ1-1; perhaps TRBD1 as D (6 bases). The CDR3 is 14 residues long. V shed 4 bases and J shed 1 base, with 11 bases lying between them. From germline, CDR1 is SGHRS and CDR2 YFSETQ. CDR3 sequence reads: CASSQGQWNTEAFF. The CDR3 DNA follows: TGCGCCAGCAGCCAAGGACAGTGGAACACTGAAGCTTTCTTT.

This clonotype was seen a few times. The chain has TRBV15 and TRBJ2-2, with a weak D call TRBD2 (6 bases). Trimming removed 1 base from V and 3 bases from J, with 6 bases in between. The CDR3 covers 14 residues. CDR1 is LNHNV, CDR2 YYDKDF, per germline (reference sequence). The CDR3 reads CATSRGGDTGELFF. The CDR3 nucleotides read TGTGCCACCAGCAGAGGGGGGGACACCGGGGAGCTGTTTTTT.

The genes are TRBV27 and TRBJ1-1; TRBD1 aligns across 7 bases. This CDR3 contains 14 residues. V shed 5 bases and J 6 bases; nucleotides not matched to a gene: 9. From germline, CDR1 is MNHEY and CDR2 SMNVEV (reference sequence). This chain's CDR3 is CASSPTGIPSEAFF. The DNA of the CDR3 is TGTGCCAGCAGTCCGACAGGGATCCCCTCTGAAGCTTTCTTT.

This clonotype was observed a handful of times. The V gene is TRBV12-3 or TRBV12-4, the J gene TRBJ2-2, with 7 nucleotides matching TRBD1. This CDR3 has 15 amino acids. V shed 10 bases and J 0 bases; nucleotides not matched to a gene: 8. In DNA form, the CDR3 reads TGTGCCACCAATACCGGGACAGCGAACACCGGGGAGCTGTTTTTT. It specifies CATNTGTANTGELFF.

The CDR3 is CASLDRTGANYNEQFF. In DNA form, the CDR3 reads TGTGCCAGCTTGGACCGGACTGGGGCCAATTACAATGAGCAGTTCTTC. The chain is built from TRBV2 and TRBJ2-1; either TRBD1 or TRBD2 may fit D (5 bases each). CDR1 and CDR2 (germline): SNHLY, FYNNEI. CDR3 length: 16 amino acids. Between the trimmed V and J ends, which lost 8 bases and 4 bases, there was a span of 21 bases.

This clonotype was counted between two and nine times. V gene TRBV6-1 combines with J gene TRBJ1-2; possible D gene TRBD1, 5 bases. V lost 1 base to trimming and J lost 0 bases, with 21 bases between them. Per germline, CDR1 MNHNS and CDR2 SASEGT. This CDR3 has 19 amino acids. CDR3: CASSEGWRVARGANYGYTF. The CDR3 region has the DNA TGTGCCAGCAGTGAAGGCTGGCGAGTAGCCCGGGGCGCTAACTATGGCTACACCTTC.

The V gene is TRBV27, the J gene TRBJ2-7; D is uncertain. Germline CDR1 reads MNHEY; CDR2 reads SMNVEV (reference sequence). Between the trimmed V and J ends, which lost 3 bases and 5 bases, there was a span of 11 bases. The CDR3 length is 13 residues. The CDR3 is CASSFTVTNEQYF. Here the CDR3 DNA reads TGTGCCAGCAGTTTCACTGTTACTAACGAGCAGTACTTC.

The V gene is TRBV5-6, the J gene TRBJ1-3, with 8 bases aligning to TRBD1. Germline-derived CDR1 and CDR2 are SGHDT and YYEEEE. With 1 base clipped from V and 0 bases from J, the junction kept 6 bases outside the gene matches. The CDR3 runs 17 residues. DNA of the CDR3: TGTGCCAGCAGCTTGTGGGGACAGGTTTACTCTGGAAACACCATATATTTT. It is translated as CASSLWGQVYSGNTIYF.

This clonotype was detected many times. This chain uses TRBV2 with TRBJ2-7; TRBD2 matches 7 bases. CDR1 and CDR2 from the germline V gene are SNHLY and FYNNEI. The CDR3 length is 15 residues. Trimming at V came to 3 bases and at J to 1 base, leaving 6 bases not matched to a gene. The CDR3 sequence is CASSELRRGSYEQYF. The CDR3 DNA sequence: TGTGCCAGCAGTGAGTTGAGGCGGGGGTCCTACGAGCAGTACTTC.

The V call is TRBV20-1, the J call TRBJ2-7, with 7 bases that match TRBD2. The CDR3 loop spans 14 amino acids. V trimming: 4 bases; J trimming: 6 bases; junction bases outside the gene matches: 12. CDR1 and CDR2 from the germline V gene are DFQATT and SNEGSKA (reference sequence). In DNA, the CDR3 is TGCAGTGCTAACCTAGCGGAGGGGTCTGGCGAGCAGTACTTC. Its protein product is CSANLAEGSGEQYF.

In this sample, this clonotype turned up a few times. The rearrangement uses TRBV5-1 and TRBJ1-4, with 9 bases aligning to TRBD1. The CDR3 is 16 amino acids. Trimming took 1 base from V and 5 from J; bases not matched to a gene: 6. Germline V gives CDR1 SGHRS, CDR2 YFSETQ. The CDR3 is CASSLPTGGGNEKLFF. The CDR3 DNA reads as TGCGCCAGCAGCTTGCCGACAGGGGGTGGAAATGAAAAACTGTTTTTT.

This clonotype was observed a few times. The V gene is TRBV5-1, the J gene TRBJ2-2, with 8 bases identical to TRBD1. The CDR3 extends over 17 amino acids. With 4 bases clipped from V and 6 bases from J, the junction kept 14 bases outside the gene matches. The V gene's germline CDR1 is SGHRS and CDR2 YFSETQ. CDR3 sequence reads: CASSGQGSMGFPGELFF. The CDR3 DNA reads TGCGCCAGCAGCGGACAGGGATCTATGGGGTTCCCCGGGGAGCTGTTTTTT.

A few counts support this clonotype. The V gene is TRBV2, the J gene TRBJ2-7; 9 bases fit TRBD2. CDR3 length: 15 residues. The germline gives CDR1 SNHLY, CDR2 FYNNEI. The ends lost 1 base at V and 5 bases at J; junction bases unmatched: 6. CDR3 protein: CASSEDSGRIHEQYF. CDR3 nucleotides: TGTGCCAGCAGTGAAGATAGCGGGAGAATCCACGAGCAGTACTTC.

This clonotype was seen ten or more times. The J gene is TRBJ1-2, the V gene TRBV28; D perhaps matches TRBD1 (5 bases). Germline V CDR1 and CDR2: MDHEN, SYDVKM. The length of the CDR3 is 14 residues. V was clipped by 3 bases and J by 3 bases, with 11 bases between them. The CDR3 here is CASSLDIFYYGYTF. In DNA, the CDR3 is TGTGCCAGCAGTTTGGACATTTTTTACTATGGCTACACCTTC.

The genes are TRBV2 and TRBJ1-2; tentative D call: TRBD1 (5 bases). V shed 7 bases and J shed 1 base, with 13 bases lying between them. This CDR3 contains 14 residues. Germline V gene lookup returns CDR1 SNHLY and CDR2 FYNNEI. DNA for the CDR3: TGTGCCAGCACCGGGGCTGGTGGTAACTATGGCTACACCTTC. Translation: CASTGAGGNYGYTF. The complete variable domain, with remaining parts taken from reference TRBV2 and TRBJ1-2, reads EPEVTQTPSHQVTQMGQEVILRCVPISNHLYFYWYRQILGQKVEFLVSFYNNEISEKSEIFDDQFSVERPDGSNFTLKIRSTKLEDSAMYFCASTGAGGNYGYTFGSGTRLTVV.

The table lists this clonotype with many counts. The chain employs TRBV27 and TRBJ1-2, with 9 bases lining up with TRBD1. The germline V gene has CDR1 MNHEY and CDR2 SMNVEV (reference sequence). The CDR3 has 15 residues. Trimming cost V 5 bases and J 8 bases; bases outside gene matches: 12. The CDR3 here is CASSPPTGGKEGYTF. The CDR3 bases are TGTGCCAGCAGTCCACCGACAGGGGGGAAGGAGGGCTACACCTTC.

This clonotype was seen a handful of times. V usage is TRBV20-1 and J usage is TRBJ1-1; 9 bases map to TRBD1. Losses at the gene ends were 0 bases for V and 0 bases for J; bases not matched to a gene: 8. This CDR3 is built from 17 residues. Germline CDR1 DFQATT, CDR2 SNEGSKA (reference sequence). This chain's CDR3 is CSARDPWTGDMNTEAFF. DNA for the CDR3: TGCAGTGCTAGAGATCCCTGGACAGGGGACATGAACACTGAAGCTTTCTTT.

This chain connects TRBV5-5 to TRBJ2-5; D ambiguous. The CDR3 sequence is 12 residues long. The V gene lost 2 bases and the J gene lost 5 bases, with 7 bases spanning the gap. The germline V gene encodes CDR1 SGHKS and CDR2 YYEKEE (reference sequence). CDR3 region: CASSFPGETQYF. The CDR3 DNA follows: TGTGCCAGCAGCTTCCCTGGGGAGACCCAGTACTTC.

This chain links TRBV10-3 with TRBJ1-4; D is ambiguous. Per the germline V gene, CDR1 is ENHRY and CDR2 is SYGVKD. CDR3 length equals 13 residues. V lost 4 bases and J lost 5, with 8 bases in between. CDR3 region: CAISASRNEKLFF. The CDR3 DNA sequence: TGTGCCATCAGTGCATCCAGGAATGAAAAACTGTTTTTT.

CDR3 bases: TGTGCCAGTAGTTCCGGGACAGGGGGATCGGATGGCTACACCTTC. Its translation: CASSSGTGGSDGYTF. The genes are TRBV19 and TRBJ1-2; the match to TRBD1 covers 11 bases. CDR3 length: 15 residues. Germline assignment: CDR1 LNHDA and CDR2 SQIVND (reference sequence). The V segment lost 5 bases and the J segment 6 bases; nucleotides outside the gene matches: 8. Full variable domain (remainder filled in from reference TRBV19 and TRBJ1-2): DGGITQSPKYLFRKEGQNVTLSCEQNLNHDAMYWYRQDPGQGLRLIYYSQIVNDFQKGDIAEGYSVSREKKESFPLTVTSAQKNPTAFYLCASSSGTGGSDGYTFGSGTRLTVV.

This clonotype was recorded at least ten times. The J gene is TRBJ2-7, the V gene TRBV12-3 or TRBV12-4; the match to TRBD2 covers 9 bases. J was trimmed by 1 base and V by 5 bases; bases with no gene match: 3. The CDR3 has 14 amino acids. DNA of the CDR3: TGTGCCAGCAGTCAAGGACTAGCGTCCTACGAGCAGTACTTC. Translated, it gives CASSQGLASYEQYF.

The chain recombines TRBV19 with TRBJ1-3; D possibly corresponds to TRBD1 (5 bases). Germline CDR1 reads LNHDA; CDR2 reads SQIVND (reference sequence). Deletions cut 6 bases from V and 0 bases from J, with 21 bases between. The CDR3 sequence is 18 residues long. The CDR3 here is CASSNTGLPRISGNTIYF. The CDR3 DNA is TGTGCCAGTAGCAATACAGGCCTCCCTAGGATCTCTGGAAACACCATATATTTT.

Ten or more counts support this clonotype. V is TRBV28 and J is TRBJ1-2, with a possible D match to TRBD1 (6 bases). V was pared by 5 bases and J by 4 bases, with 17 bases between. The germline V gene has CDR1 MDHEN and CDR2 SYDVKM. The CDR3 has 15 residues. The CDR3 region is CASSPPSRGGYGYTF. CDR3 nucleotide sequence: TGTGCCAGCAGTCCACCTTCCAGGGGCGGCTATGGCTACACCTTC.

This chain's CDR3 is CASSQMGQGFEQFF. The CDR3 DNA reads as TGTGCCAGCAGCCAAATGGGACAGGGGTTTGAGCAGTTCTTC. V and J are TRBV14 and TRBJ2-1, with 10 positions matching TRBD1. With 2 bases clipped from V and 9 bases from J, the junction kept 4 bases outside the gene matches. This CDR3 is 14 amino acids long. Germline V gives CDR1 SGHDN, CDR2 FVKESK. Variable domain in full (rest from reference TRBV14 and TRBJ2-1): EAGVTQFPSHSVIEKGQTVTLRCDPISGHDNLYWYRRVMGKEIKFLLHFVKESKQDESGMPNNRFLAERTGGTYSTLKVQPAELEDSGVYFCASSQMGQGFEQFFGPGTRLTVL.